These 5 T cell receptor beta chains were all obtained from the same sample, sequenced in a study of shared clonotypes between healthy human individuals (dated by TCRdb to about 2020). Libraries were prepared through the immunoSEQ multiplex PCR assay. TCRdb carries this immuneACCESS record with in-frame sequences only. Its versions omit some clonotypes, under half of them owing to an unresolved V gene in the studies checked, with the rest unexplained. The sample table lists fewer than 2.5 million clones, under 95% of them with a count of one. The ten biggest clones cover 0.36% of the sample. Sequenced input: naive CD4+ T cells from PBMCs. The label giving this sample's cell subset or site can be read as: CD45RA+ positively selected. The receptors originated from a man aged 18-30 years in good health. Some clones in this sample may be carry-over from other donors' samples.

CDR3 nucleotides: TGTGCCAGCTCCCAAACTAGCGGGGGACCGGGGTCTGGGGCCAACGTCCTGACTTTC. Its translation is CASSQTSGGPGSGANVLTF. The genes are TRBV18 and TRBJ2-6, with TRBD2 matching over 11 bases. The CDR3 runs to 19 residues. The germline V gene encodes CDR1 KGHSH and CDR2 LQKENI. Germline trimming cut 6 bases from V and 1 base from J; bases unmatched to any gene: 11.

The rearrangement joins TRBV19 to TRBJ2-2; TRBD1 matches 8 bases. From germline, CDR1 is LNHDA and CDR2 SQIVND (reference sequence). The CDR3 is made up of 16 amino acids. J gave up 0 bases and V 6 bases, and 6 bases lay outside the gene matches. The CDR3 nucleotides read TGTGCCAGTAGCCGACAGGGGACAACGAACACCGGGGAGCTGTTTTTT. This translates into CASSRQGTTNTGELFF.

This chain uses TRBV27 with TRBJ2-7; TRBD1 aligns across 11 bases. CDR1 and CDR2 (germline): MNHEY, SMNVEV (reference sequence). The J segment lost 7 bases and the V segment lost 5 bases, leaving 13 bases of the junction unmatched. CDR3 size: 16 residues. CDR3 region: CASSTYSGTGGSEQYF. Written as DNA, the CDR3 is TGTGCCAGCAGTACCTACTCCGGGACAGGGGGAAGTGAGCAGTACTTC.

V usage is TRBV5-5 and J usage is TRBJ2-5; perhaps TRBD1 as D (8 bases). CDR3 length: 14 amino acids. Germline V gene sequence: CDR1 SGHKS, CDR2 YYEKEE (reference sequence). V lost 5 bases and J lost 5, with 16 bases in between. CDR3 sequence (DNA): TGTGCCAGCAGGCGACAGGGGCGGGAGGAGACCCAGTACTTC. Protein product: CASRRQGREETQYF.

The chain couples TRBV6-1 to TRBJ1-5; the D gene is possibly TRBD1 (5 bases). Germline CDR1 is MNHNS and CDR2 is SASEGT. V was pared by 4 bases and J by 1 base, with 17 bases between. The CDR3 covers 17 residues. As DNA, the CDR3 is TGTGCCAGCAGTGCCAGGGTGGGACCAGGAAGCAATCAGCCCCAGCATTTT. It is translated as CASSARVGPGSNQPQHF.